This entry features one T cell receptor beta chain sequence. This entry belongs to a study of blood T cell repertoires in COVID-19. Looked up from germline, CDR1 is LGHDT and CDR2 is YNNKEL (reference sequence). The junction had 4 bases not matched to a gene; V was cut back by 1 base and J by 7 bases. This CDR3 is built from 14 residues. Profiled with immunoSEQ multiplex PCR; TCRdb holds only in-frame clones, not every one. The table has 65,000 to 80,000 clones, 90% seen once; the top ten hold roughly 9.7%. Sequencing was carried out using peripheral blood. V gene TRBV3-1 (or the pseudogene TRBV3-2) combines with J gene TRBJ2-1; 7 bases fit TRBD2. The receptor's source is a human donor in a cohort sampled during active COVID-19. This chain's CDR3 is CASSQVTSANEQFF. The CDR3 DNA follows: TGTGCCAGCAGCCAAGTTACTAGCGCGAATGAGCAGTTCTTC.